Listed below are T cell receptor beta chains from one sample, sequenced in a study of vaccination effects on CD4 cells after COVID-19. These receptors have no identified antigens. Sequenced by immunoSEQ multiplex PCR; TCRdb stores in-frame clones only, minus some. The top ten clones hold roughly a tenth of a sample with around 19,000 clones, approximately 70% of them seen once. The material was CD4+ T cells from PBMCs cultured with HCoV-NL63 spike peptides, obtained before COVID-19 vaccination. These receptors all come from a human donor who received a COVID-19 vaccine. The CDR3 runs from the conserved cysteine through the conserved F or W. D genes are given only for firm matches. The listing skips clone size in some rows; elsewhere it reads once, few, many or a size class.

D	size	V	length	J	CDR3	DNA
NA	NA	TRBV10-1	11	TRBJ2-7	CASSKGYEQYF	TGCGCCAGCAGTAAGGGCTACGAGCAGTACTTC
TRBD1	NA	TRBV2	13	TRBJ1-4	CASNRGQGGKLFF	TGTGCCAGCAATAGGGGGCAGGGTGGAAAACTGTTTTTT
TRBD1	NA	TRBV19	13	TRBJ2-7	CATMDRTGIEQYF	TGTGCCACTATGGACAGGACGGGAATCGAGCAGTACTTC
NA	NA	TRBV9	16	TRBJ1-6	CASSAHLSSYNSPLHF	TGTGCCAGCAGCGCCCACCTCAGCTCCTATAATTCACCCCTCCACTTT
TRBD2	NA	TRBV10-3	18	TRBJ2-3	CAISEFTSGRSYTDTQYF	TGTGCCATCAGTGAGTTTACTAGCGGGAGGTCCTACACAGATACGCAGTATTTT
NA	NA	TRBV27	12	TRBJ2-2	CASSSLTGELFF	TGTGCCAGCAGCTCTCTAACCGGGGAGCTGTTTTTT
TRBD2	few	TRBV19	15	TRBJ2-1	CASSDPGLAGREQFF	TGTGCCAGTAGCGACCCCGGACTAGCGGGCCGGGAGCAGTTCTTC
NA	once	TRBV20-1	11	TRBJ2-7	CSAITGYEQYF	TGCAGTGCGATTACAGGGTACGAGCAGTACTTC
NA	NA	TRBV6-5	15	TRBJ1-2	CASKIRVWGNRGYTF	TGTGCCAGCAAAATCAGGGTATGGGGTAATAGGGGCTACACCTTC
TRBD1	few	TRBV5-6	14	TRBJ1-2	CASSLDRGNYGYTF	TGTGCCAGCAGCTTAGACAGGGGGAACTATGGCTACACCTTC
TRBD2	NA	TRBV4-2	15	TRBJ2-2	CASSQLAGDTGELFF	TGTGCCAGCAGCCAACTAGCGGGAGACACCGGGGAGCTGTTTTTT
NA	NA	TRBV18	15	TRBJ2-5	CASSPQGFGTETQYF	TGTGCCAGCTCACCTCAGGGATTTGGTACAGAGACCCAGTACTTC
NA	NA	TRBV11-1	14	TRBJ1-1	CASSITGSRTEAFF	TGTGCCAGCAGCATAACAGGGTCTCGCACTGAAGCTTTCTTT
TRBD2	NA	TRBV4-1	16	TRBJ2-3	CASSQDSGGRLDTQYF	TGCGCCAGCAGCCAAGATTCGGGGGGGAGGCTAGATACGCAGTATTTT
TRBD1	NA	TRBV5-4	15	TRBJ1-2	CASSVPGQIYYGYTF	TGTGCCAGCAGCGTACCGGGACAGATCTACTATGGCTACACCTTC
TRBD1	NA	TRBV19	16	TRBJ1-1	CASSPLDRGLNTEAFF	TGTGCCAGTAGTCCCCTGGACAGGGGACTCAACACTGAAGCTTTCTTT
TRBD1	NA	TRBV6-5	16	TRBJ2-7	CASSYGTGASTYEQYF	TGTGCCAGCAGTTACGGGACAGGGGCTTCTACCTACGAGCAGTACTTC
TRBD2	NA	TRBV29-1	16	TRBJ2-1	CSVGRTSGGTYNEQFF	TGCAGCGTTGGGCGTACTAGCGGAGGGACCTACAATGAGCAGTTCTTC
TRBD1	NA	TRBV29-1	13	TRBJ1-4	CSAQQGANEKLFF	TGCAGCGCCCAACAGGGGGCTAATGAAAAACTGTTTTTT
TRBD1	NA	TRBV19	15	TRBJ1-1	CASKTGGPMNTEAFF	TGTGCCAGTAAGACAGGGGGCCCCATGAACACTGAAGCTTTCTTT
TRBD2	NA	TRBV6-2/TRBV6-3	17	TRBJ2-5	CASSYPTSGRTQETQYF	TGTGCCAGCAGTTACCCAACTAGCGGGAGGACCCAAGAGACCCAGTACTTC
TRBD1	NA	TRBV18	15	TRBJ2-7	CASSPQVTGGHEQYF	TGTGCCAGCTCACCACAGGTAACAGGGGGACACGAGCAGTACTTC
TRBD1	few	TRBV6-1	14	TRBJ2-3	CASSDRGPTDTQYF	TGTGCCAGCAGTGACAGGGGGCCCACAGATACGCAGTATTTT
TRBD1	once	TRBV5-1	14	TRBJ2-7	CASSPTGNLYEQYF	TGCGCCAGCAGCCCGACAGGGAACCTCTACGAGCAGTACTTC
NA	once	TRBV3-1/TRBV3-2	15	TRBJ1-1	CASSYGTAEGGKAFF	TGTGCCAGCAGCTACGGGACGGCTGAGGGCGGGAAAGCTTTCTTT
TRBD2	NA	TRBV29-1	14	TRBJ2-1	CSVEVSGGSGEQFF	TGCAGCGTTGAGGTGTCGGGGGGTTCGGGTGAGCAGTTCTTC